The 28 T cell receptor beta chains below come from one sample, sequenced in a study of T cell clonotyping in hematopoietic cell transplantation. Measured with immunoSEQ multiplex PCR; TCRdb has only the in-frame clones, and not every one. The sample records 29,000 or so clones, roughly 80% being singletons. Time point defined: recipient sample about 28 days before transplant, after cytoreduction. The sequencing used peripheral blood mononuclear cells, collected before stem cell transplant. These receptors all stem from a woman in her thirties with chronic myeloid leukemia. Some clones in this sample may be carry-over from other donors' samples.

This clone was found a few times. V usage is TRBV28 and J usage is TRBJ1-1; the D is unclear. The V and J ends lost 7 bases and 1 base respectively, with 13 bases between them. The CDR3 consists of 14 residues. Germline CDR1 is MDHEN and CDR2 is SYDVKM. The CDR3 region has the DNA TGTGCCAGCACCCCCGGAGGGAAGAACACTGAAGCTTTCTTT. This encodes CASTPGGKNTEAFF.

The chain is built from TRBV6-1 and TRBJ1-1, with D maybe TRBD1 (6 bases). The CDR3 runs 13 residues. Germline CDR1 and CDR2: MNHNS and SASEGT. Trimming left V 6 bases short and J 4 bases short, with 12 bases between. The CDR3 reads CASRVTGLTEAFF. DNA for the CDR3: TGTGCCAGCAGGGTGACAGGTCTCACTGAAGCTTTCTTT.

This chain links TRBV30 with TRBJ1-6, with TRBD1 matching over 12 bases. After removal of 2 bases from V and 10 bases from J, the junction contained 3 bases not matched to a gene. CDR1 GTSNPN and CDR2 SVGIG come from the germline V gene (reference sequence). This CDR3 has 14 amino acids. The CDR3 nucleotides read TGTGCCTGGAGTCTCGGGACAGGGGGCTCACCCCTCCACTTT. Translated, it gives CAWSLGTGGSPLHF.

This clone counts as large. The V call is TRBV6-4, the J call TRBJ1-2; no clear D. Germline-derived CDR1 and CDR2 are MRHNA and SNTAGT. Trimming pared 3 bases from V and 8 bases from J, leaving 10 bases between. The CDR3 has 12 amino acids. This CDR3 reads CASSDSPRGYTF. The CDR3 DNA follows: TGTGCCAGCAGTGATTCACCGCGAGGCTACACCTTC.

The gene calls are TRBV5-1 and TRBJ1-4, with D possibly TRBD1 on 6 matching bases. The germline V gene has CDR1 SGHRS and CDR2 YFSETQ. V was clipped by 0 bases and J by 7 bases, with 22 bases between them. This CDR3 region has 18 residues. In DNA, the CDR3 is TGCGCCAGCAGCTTGGAATTTCAGGGAGGGGGACGTACTGAAAAACTGTTTTTT. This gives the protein CASSLEFQGGGRTEKLFF.

The CDR3 is CAWSKRVGDGYTF. The CDR3 bases are TGTGCCTGGAGTAAGAGGGTCGGGGATGGCTACACCTTC. This chain joins TRBV30 and TRBJ1-2, with D uncertain. CDR3 size: 13 residues. V dropped 2 bases and J dropped 6 bases, with 13 bases sitting between them. The germline CDR1 and CDR2 sequences are GTSNPN and SVGIG (reference sequence).

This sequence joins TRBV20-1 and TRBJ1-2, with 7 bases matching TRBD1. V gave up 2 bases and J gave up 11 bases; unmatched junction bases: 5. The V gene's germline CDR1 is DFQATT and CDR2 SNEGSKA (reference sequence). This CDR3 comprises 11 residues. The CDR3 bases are TGCAGTGCTAGATTCGCGACAGGGTACACCTTC. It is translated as CSARFATGYTF.

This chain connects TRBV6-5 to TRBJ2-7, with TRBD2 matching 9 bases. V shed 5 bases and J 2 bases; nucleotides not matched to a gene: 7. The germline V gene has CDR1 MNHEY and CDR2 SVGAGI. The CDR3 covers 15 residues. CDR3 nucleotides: TGTGCCAGCAGTCACCCTAGCGGGGTACCCTACGAGCAGTACTTC. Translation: CASSHPSGVPYEQYF.

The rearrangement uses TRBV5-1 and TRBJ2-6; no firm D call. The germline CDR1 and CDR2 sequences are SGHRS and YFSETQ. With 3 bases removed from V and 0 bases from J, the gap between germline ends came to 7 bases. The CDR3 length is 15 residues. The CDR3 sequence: CASSSMGSGANVLTF. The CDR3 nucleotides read TGCGCCAGCAGCTCCATGGGCTCTGGGGCCAACGTCCTGACTTTC.

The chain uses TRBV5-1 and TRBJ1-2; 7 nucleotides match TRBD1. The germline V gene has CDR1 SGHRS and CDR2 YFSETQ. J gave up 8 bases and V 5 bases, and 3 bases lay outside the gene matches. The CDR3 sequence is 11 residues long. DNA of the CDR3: TGCGCCAGCAGGCAGGGGGACGGCTACACCTTC. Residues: CASRQGDGYTF.

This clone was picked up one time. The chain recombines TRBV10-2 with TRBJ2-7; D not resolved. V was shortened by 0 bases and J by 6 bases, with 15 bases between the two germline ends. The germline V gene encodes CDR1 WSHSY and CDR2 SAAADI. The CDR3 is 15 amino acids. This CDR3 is CASSESVPLSTEQYF. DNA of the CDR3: TGCGCCAGCAGTGAGTCTGTGCCACTATCGACCGAGCAGTACTTC.

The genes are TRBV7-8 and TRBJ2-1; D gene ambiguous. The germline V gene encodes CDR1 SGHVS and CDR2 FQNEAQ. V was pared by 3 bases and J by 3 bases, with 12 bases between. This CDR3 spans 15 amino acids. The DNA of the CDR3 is TGTGCCAGCAGCTTGCGCAGGACCAACTACAATGAGCAGTTCTTC. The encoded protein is CASSLRRTNYNEQFF. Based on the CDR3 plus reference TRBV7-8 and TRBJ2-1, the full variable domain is GAGVSQSPRYKVAKRGQDVALRCDPISGHVSLFWYQQALGQGPEFLTYFQNEAQLDKSGLPSDRFFAERPEGSVSTLKIQRTQQEDSAVYLCASSLRRTNYNEQFFGPGTRLTVL.

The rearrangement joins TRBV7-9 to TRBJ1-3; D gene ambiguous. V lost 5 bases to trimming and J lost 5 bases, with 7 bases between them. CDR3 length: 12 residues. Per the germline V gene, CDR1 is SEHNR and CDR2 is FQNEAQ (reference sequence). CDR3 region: CASSAGRNTIYF. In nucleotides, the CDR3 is TGTGCCAGCAGCGCAGGTAGAAACACCATATATTTT.

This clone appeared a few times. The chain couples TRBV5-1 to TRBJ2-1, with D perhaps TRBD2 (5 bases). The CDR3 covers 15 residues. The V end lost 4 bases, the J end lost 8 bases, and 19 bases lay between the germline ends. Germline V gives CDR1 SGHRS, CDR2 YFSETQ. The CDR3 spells CASSPRSLAGDEQFF. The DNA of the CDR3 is TGCGCCAGCAGCCCAAGAAGCCTAGCTGGCGATGAGCAGTTCTTC.

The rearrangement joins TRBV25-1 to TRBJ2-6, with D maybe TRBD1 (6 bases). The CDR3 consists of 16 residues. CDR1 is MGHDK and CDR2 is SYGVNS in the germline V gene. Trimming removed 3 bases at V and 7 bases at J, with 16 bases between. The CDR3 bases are TGTGCCAGCAGTGACCCCCTCGGCAGGGGAGCCAACGTCCTGACTTTC. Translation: CASSDPLGRGANVLTF.

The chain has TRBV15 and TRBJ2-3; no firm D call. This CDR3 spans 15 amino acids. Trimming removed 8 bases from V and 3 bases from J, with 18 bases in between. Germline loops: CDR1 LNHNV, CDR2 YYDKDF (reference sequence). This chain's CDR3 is CATAGGSLRTDTQYF. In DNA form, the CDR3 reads TGTGCCACCGCAGGTGGTTCCCTACGTACAGATACGCAGTATTTT.

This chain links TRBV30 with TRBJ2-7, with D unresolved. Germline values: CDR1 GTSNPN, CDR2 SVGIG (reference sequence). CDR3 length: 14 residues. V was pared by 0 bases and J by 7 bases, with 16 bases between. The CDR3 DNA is TGTGCCTGGAGTGTAGGAAATAGTCTTGGGGAGCAGTACTTC. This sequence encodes CAWSVGNSLGEQYF.

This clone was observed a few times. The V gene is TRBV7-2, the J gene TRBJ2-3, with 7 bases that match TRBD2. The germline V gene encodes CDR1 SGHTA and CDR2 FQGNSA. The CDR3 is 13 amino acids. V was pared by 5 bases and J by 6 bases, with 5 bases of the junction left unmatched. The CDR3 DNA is TGTGCCAGCAGCCGGGGGGACTCCGATACGCAGTATTTT. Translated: CASSRGDSDTQYF.

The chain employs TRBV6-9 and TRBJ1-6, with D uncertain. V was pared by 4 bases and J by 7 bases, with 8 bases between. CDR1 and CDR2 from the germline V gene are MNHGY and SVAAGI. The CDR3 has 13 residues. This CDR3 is CASSLTENSPLHF. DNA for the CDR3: TGTGCCAGCAGTTTGACCGAGAATTCACCCCTCCACTTT.

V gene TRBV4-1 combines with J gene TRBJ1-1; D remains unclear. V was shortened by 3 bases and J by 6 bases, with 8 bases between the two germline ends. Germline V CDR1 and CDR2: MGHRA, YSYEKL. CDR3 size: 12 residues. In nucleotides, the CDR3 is TGCGCCAGCAGCCACCCTCAAGCTGAAGCTTTCTTT. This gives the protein CASSHPQAEAFF.

CDR3 in DNA: TGTGCCAGCAGTGGGAGGAACACTGAAGCTTTCTTT. Translating it yields CASSGRNTEAFF. The chain uses TRBV5-4 and TRBJ1-1; D not resolved. Germline V gene sequence: CDR1 SGHNT, CDR2 YYREEE (reference sequence). The CDR3 runs 12 residues. V shed 5 bases and J shed 1 base, with 6 bases lying between them.

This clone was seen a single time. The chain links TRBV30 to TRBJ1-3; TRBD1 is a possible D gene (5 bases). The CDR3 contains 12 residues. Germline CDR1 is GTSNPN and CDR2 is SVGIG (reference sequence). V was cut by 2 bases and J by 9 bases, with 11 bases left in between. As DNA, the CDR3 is TGTGCCTGGAGTCCGGGACTGCCCACCATATATTTT. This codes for CAWSPGLPTIYF. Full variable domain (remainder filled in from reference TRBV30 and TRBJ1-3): SQTIHQWPATLVQPVGSPLSLECTVEGTSNPNLYWYRQAAGRGLQLLFYSVGIGQISSEVPQNLSASRPQDRQFILSSKKLLLSDSGFYLCAWSPGLPTIYFGEGSWLTVV.

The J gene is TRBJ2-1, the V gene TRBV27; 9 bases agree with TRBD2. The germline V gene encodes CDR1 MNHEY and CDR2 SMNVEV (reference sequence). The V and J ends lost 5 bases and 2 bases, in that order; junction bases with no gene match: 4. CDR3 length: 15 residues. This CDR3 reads CASSIAGGPYNEQFF. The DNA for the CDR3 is TGTGCCAGCAGTATCGCGGGAGGGCCCTACAATGAGCAGTTCTTC.

The CDR3 loop is CASSQGNHYGYTF. The CDR3 DNA reads as TGTGCCAGCAGCCAGGGGAACCACTATGGCTACACCTTC. The chain is built from TRBV14 and TRBJ1-2; no clear D gene. The V gene lost 3 bases and the J gene lost 3 bases, with 8 bases spanning the gap. The germline gives CDR1 SGHDN, CDR2 FVKESK. CDR3 length: 13 amino acids.

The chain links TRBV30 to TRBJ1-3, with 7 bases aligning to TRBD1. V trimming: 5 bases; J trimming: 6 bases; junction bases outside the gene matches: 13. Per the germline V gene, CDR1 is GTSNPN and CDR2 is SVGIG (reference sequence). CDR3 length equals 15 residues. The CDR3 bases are TGTGCCTGGGCGCGCCCAGGGGGATTCGTAAACACCATATATTTT. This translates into CAWARPGGFVNTIYF.

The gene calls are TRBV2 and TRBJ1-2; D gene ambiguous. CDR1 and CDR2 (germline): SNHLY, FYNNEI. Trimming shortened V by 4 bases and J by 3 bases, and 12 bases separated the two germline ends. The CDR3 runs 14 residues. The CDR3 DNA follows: TGTGCCAGCAGTGTCCAGCGCTCTCACTATGGCTACACCTTC. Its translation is CASSVQRSHYGYTF.

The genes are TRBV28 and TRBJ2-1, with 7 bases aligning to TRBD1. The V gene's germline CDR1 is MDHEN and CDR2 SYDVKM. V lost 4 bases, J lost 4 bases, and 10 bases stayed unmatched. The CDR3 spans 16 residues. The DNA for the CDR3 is TGTGCCAGCAGTTCCTCCGGGACAGCGCATTACAATGAGCAGTTCTTC. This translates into CASSSSGTAHYNEQFF.

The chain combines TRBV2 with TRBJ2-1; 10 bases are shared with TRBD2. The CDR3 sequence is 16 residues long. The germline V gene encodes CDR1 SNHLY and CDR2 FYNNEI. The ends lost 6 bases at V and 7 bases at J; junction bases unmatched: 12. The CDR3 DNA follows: TGTGCCAGCAGGTCCCAGGGAAGCGGGGGGGCTAATGAGCAGTTCTTC. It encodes CASRSQGSGGANEQFF.